This TCR beta chain emerged from a study of T cell responses to AZD1222 COVID-19 vaccine (dated by TCRdb to 2020 to 2022). Broadly, across the study: AZD1222 recipients whose second dose came at about 4 weeks and those whose second dose came at about 12 weeks were combined into one group, since spike-specific TCR depth and breadth did not differ between the two schedules. Trial participants were enrolled by age into subgroups of 18-55, 56-69 and 70-plus years, and approximately 150, 30 and 60 TCR-sequenced participants, respectively, were included in these subgroups. A total of about 230 trial participants underwent TCR sequencing, of whom some 210 received two doses of AZD1222 and 26 received two doses of the MenACWY control vaccine.

The time point label, read with the paper, signifies: baseline before first vaccination. Samples from vaccinated people were obtained from the UK trials COV001 and COV002, which included a single-blind randomized controlled phase 2/3 trial of AZD1222 (ChAdOx1 nCoV-19) in healthy adults. Trial participant PBMC samples were collected at day 0 and day 28 after the second dose for TCRbeta chain sequencing. Germline trimming amounts to 4 bases on V and 3 bases on J, with 14 as the count of junction bases outside the gene matches. The CDR3 sequence holds 19 residues, the cysteine and phenylalanine included. The entry retains the CDR3 DNA only, 57 bases that are in frame from base 1. For CDR1 and CDR2, the germline V gene lists MDHEN and SYDVKM. The CDR3 regions of human TCRbeta chains were subjected to immunosequencing. For the original study's pipeline: TCRs in the repertoires were compared against a reference library of SARS-CoV-2-specific TCRs that had been generated with the MIRA antigen-specificity platform. Breadth was defined as the fraction of unique TCRs that were SARS-CoV-2-associated. Depth was defined as the fraction of total T cells that were SARS-CoV-2-associated. Using the MIRA data, each spike-specific TCR was assigned both to the spike region to which the TCR was reactive and to a CD4 or CD8 class. Log10-transformed breadth and depth values were compared by one-way ANOVA with Sidak's multiple comparisons tests. The immuneACCESS repertoire file appears here via TCRdb, limited to in-frame rearrangements. These files lack a portion of the clones; in checked studies, under half of the deficit traces to unresolved V genes, and the cause of the others is not known. The D gene and trimming were derived from the DNA, and the V and J assignments and clone size from that table. Present in this sample are about 130,000 clones, 90% of which were seen just once. Of the sample, 6.9% is held by the ten largest clones.

About this clone itself: The antigen it binds to is not known. No much larger clone is present one base from it, and per-base qualities are unavailable.

Beyond this particular receptor, the publication reports: After two AZD1222 doses, spike-specific TCR breadth and depth were significantly higher than at day 0 and than in MenACWY recipients. Because no day 14 peak-response samples were available, the repertoires could be characterized only after the peak T cell response. Conclusions about previously exposed vaccinees were limited because only six AZD1222 recipients were SARS-CoV-2 seropositive at baseline. Most participants were white British and females outnumbered males, and the authors suggested that clonal diversity may have been underestimated. Vaccine-associated CD4 TCRs spanned the whole spike protein, with dominant responses in regions 160-218 and 743-854. Reportedly, close to half of the unique spike-specific TCRs recognized epitopes lying outside the regions that are mutated in the B.1.351 and B.1.1.7 variants. The 56-69-year group was small, and its depth increase did not reach significance, likely because of low power.

The source is an adult in good health. The specimen comprised peripheral blood, sampled on day 0 of AZD1222 vaccination. The rearranged chain carries TRBV28 and TRBJ1-5, with 11 central nucleotides matching TRBD1. The encoded CDR3 is CASSSPAGQGVYNNQPQHF. The DNA sequence is as follows: TGTGCCAGCAGTTCGCCCGCGGGACAGGGGGTTTATAACAATCAGCCCCAGCATTTT.